This T cell receptor beta chain was identified during a study of a mutant IDH1 vaccine in newly diagnosed glioma (dated by TCRdb to the early 2020s). Turning to the overall study: Eight vaccinations were administered to patients in weeks 1, 3, 5, 7, 11, 15, 19 and 23, corresponding to visits V03 through V10. The roughly 35 treated patients were roughly 62% male and around 40% female, with a mean age of roughly 40 years. Peripheral blood was drawn at six visits: V03 (baseline), V05, V07, V10, V12 and V13. Longitudinal TCRB deep sequencing was performed for some 25 treated patients wherever samples were available for exploratory analyses. Vaccination started 4-6 weeks after radiotherapy alone, or was given together with temozolomide cycles in the groups whose treatment included chemotherapy. Prior to enrollment, standard therapy consisting of radiotherapy alone, temozolomide alone, or radiochemotherapy with temozolomide had been administered to patients, with the combination being received by most patients.

According to the study, the label for this sample's time point signals: week 11, during vaccination. Each vaccine dose, consisting of 300 ug of a 20-mer mutant IDH1 peptide in Montanide, was administered subcutaneously with topical imiquimod. Newly diagnosed WHO grade 3 or 4 IDH1-mutant astrocytomas showing loss of nuclear ATRX were present in the donors. The samples were drawn from NOA16, a multicentre, single-arm, open-label phase I trial in Germany that tested a mutant IDH1 peptide vaccine in humans for the first time. Genomic DNA for TCRB sequencing was extracted from EDTA blood using the DNeasy Blood and Tissue Kit. CDR3 length: 14 amino acids, cysteine to phenylalanine. Only the CDR3 DNA is retained, 42 bases long and in frame from the first base. As encoded in the germline V gene, CDR1 is SGHRS while CDR2 is YFSETQ. V loses 2 bases of germline sequence and J loses 0 bases, and the interval between the two ends is 6 bases.

With respect to this clone: This receptor's antigen is unknown. Base qualities are not at hand, and no much larger clone is one base apart.

General findings and caveats noted by the study authors: Selection of PBMC samples for TCRB deep sequencing was based on availability. The authors noted that analyses of patient blood samples could not be reproduced because of sample limitations. Vaccine-induced immune responses across multiple MHC alleles were detected in about 93% of patients. Pseudoprogression appeared unrelated to alterations in the top peripheral T cell clonotypes detected by TCRB sequencing.

Library preparation employed the immunoSEQ multiplex PCR assay. Following the manufacturer's protocol, the hsTCRB Kit was used to amplify rearranged TCR beta chain sequences. Sequencing of TCRB libraries was carried out on an Illumina MiSeq. The source study handled its data this way. The kit vendor's proprietary platform handled demultiplexing, trimming and gene mapping. Not all clones reach the TCRdb copy of this immuneACCESS table, which keeps in-frame sequences only. Checked studies attribute under half of the gap to unresolved V genes and leave the rest unexplained. V, J and clone size are those of that table, while D and trimming were read from the DNA. In all, the sample holds under 150,000 clones, and almost 90% of those were seen once. 0.5% to 0.65% of the sample is in the top ten clones.

Sample: PBMCs, taken from a glioma patient whose treatment included an IDH1 peptide vaccine. This chain is built from TRBV5-1 and TRBJ1-3; the D segment could be TRBD1, given 5 matching bases. This clonotype originated in a woman in her 50s with glioma. The nucleotide sequence reads TGCGCCAGCAGCTTCGGGGCCTCTGGAAACACCATATATTTT. This is translated as CASSFGASGNTIYF.